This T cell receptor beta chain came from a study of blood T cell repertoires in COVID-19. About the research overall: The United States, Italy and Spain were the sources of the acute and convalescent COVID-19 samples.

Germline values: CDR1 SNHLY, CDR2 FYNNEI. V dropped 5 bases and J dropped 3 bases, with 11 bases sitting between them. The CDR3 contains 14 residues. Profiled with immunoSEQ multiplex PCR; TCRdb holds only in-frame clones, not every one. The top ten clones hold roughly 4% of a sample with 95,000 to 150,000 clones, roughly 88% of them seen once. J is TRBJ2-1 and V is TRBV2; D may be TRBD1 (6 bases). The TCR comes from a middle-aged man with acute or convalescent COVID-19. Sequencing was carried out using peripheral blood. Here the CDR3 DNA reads TGTGCCAGCAGTCGTAGGGGGAGCTACAATGAGCAGTTCTTC. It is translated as CASSRRGSYNEQFF.